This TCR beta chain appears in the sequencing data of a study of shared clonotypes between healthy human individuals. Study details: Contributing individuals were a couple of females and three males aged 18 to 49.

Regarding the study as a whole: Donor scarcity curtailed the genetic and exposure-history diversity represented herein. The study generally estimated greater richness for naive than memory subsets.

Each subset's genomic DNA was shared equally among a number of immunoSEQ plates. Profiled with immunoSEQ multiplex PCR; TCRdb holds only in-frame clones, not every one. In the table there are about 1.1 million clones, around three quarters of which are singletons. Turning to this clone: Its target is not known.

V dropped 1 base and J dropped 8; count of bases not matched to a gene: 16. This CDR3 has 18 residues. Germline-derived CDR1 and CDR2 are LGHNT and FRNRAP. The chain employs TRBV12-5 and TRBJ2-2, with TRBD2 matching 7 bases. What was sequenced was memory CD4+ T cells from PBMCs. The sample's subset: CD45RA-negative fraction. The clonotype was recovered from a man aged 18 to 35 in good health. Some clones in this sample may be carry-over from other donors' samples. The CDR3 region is CASGLAIDLGLEMGELFF. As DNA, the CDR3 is TGTGCTAGTGGTTTGGCCATCGATCTAGGACTAGAAATGGGGGAGCTGTTTTTT.